This TCR beta chain was identified in a study of cytomegalovirus exposure and HLA in healthy donors. Study outcomes and limitations: The dataset shows that most TCR sequences were rare, while some public TCRs occurred in many donors. Researchers catalogued about 160 TCR beta chains as cytomegalovirus-associated. As was reported, the classifier diagnosed cytomegalovirus status with high specificity and sensitivity.

The CDR3 loop spans 15 amino acids. With 6 bases clipped from V and 1 base from J, the junction kept 3 bases outside the gene matches. CDR1 is SQVTM and CDR2 is ANQGSEA in the germline V gene. Details on this clone: Its target is unknown.

Measured with immunoSEQ multiplex PCR; TCRdb has only the in-frame clones, and not every one. This sample carries some 150,000 clones, around 93% of them seen once, and the ten largest clones take about 1.7%. The sequence came from a man aged 18-30 years in good health and CMV-seropositive. This chain joins TRBV29-1 and TRBJ2-6, with 10 bases identical to TRBD1. Source material: PBMCs. The CDR3 sequence is CSVRGQGSGANVLTF. DNA for the CDR3: TGCAGCGTCAGGGGACAGGGGTCTGGGGCCAACGTCCTGACTTTC.